This T cell receptor (beta chain) originates from a study of T cell clonality in common variable immunodeficiency. Study-wide results and caveats: Compared with healthy controls, CVID subjects showed increased TCRbeta clonality, mostly in about a third. In common variable immunodeficiency, TCR beta chains reportedly carried fewer deletions and N-nucleotide insertions.

Heparinized whole blood, roughly 5 to 8 ml, came from each donor. CDR1 is SGHTA and CDR2 is FQGTGA in the germline V gene. The CDR3 has 16 residues. TCRdb's copy holds only in-frame clones and misses some; the assay was immunoSEQ multiplex PCR. The record shows 45,000 to 65,000 clones for this sample, with no singletons present. This clone came up a few times. Its antigen is as yet unknown. The read comes to an end 3 residues before the CDR3 does, leaving the germline J gene to fill in the end. This receptor was obtained from a person between 18 and 70 years old in good health. The chain joins TRBV7-3 to TRBJ1-2; possible D gene TRBD1, 6 bases. Sequencing input: peripheral blood mononuclear cells. Incomplete CDR3 DNA: TGTGCCAGCAGCTTAGAAGGCTGGCAGGGGACTAGGGGC. This sequence encodes CASSLEGWQGTRG. From start to end, the CDR3 is CASSLEGWQGTRGYTF. Supplemented by reference TRBV7-3 and TRBJ1-2, the full variable domain reads GAGVSQTPSNKVTEKGKYVELRCDPISGHTALYWYRQSLGQGPEFLIYFQGTGAADDSGLPNDRFFAVRPEGSVSTLKIQRTERGDSAVYLCASSLEGWQGTRGYTFGSGTRLTVV.